Described below is a single TCR beta chain sequence and its context. What antigen it recognizes has not been identified. Per-base qualities were not stored, and no clone one base away is much larger. The data were obtained in a study of long-term antiretroviral therapy in people with HIV (dated by TCRdb to 2022 to 2024). Notes on the research overall: The earliest samples were collected roughly a decade before the 2015 WHO recommendation for immediate ART, at a time when ART was usually postponed until CD4 counts fell. This retrospective serial study examined whether starting ART and sustained HIV suppression were associated with changes in the composition and diversity of the TRB repertoire in peripheral blood. Of the 25 to 30 participants with HIV, fewer than twelve were female. A total of roughly 200 cryopreserved PBMC samples were contributed to the cohort by 30 adults with confirmed HIV infection, with samples collected serially over a mean of approximately 6 years (range 1-12). No cross-contamination during QIAcube processing was seen in test extractions of a monoclonal T-cell line run alongside approximately 36 polyclonal samples. Points the paper makes about the study in general: The repertoire was dominated across all time points by expanded TRB clones identified before ART initiation, although this dominance was seen to fluctuate and to decrease in many PLHIV after ART. Inferences about post-ART repertoire changes are limited because no data were available on ART adherence, viral resistance or therapy changes. CDR3 length ranges in HIV repertoires were narrower than in controls, and network structure suggested an antigen-experienced repertoire with only a slight naive shift after ART. Unsorted PBMC were profiled instead of sorted CD4+ and CD8+ T cells because pre-ART samples had limited cell numbers. The samples were dated from about 2004 to 2018, and the ART regimens that were used may be less effective than current ART regimens. ART initiation was associated with a significant increase in TRB diversity, but diversity stayed significantly below transplant donor controls even after long-term ART. Because PBMC availability was limited, only the TCR beta chain was sequenced, with no alpha chain pairing.

The immunoSEQ hsTCRB v3.0 assay was used at survey level resolution to sequence the TRB variable region. A depth of roughly 35,000-50,000 T-cell genomes per sample was targeted for TRB sequencing. An Illumina MiSeq with a v3 150-cycle kit was used to sequence the pooled TRB libraries. The source study handled its data this way. Analysis of repertoires was carried out in R inside a reproducible Nextflow workflow spanning QC, data transformation and analysis. LymphoSeq2, an R package for AIRR-Seq data exploration, was used to implement custom analyses. A handful of samples that yielded fewer than 5000 total TRB sequences were excluded, so that under 200 HIV repertoires were analyzed. Among the 180 to 200 HIV repertoires that were kept, 59 were collected before ART initiation and roughly 130 were collected after ART initiation. Repertoires were downsampled to 5000 TRB nucleotide sequences, and summary statistics were averaged over 100 downsampling iterations. The analysis kept only TRB sequences whose CDR3 regions were at least seven amino acids long. Diversity was measured with a Shannon entropy-derived clonality score and the Gini coefficient. In the repertoire networks, any two of the top 5000 CDR3 amino acid sequences were connected whenever the two sequences differed by an edit distance of one. GLIPH2 predicted antigen specificity groups and MHC restriction for TRB CDR3 amino acid sequences. Known CMV, EBV, HIV or tissue antigen associations were flagged by matching CDR3 amino acid sequences against VDJdb and McPAS-TCR. Pre-ART, post-ART and control groups were compared with Wilcoxon signed-rank tests and Holm-Bonferroni correction. The table was pulled from immuneACCESS by TCRdb, which kept in-frame rearrangements only. Such tables lose some clones; where checked, under half of the loss comes from unresolved V genes, and the rest has no known cause. V and J calls and clone size are given by that table; D and trimming were obtained from the DNA. For this sample the table gives some 27,000 clones, of which over 75% were detected only once. The ten largest clonotypes hold more than 7% of the sample.

V is trimmed back by 8 bases and J by 3 bases, and the junction contains 9 bases that no gene match accounts for. The CDR3 starts with the cysteine, ends with the phenylalanine, and has 14 residues. Only the CDR3 part of the read is kept: 42 bases, read in frame from the first base. As encoded in the germline V gene, CDR1 is ENHRY while CDR2 is SYGVKD. Participants were included only if at least one PBMC sample before ART initiation and at least two post-ART samples were available. Every participant with HIV received treatment in the United States of America. Before DNA extraction, cryopreserved samples of about 0.95-11 million PBMC were thawed and then washed. At the time of the earliest PBMC sample, participants with HIV were aged between about 23 and 55 years. Per participant, PBMC samples came from 1-4 timepoints prior to ART initiation and 2-8 timepoints following ART initiation, for a median of 7 samples. For every participant, serial HIV viral load, CD4+ T-cell count, ART history and demographic data were obtained. A Qiagen kit on a QIAcube was used to extract genomic DNA from unsorted PBMC, with samples processed in batches of 12.

The sequence derives from a middle-aged man with HIV. Recombination linked TRBV10-3 to TRBJ1-2, with 7 middle bases fitting TRBD1. Sequences were derived from unsorted PBMCs, sampled roughly 4.9 years after starting antiretroviral therapy. The nucleotide sequence is TGTGCCATCCGGGCTGGAACAGGGGACTATGGCTACACCTTC. This sequence encodes CAIRAGTGDYGYTF.